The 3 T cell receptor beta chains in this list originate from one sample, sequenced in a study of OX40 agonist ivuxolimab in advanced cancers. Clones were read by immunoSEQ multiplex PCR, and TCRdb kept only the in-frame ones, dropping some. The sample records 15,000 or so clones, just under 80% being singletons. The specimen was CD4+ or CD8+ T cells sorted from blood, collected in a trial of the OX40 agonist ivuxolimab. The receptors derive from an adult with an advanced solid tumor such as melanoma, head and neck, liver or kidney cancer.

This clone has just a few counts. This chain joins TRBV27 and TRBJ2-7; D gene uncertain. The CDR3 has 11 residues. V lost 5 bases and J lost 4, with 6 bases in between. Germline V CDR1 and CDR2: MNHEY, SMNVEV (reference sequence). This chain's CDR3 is CASSPNYEQYF. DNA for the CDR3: TGTGCCAGCAGTCCCAATTACGAGCAGTACTTC.

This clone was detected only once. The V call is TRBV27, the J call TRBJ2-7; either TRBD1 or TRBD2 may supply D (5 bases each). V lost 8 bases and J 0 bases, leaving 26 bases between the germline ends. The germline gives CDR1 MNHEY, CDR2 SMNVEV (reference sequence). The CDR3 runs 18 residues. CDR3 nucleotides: TGTGCCAGCTGGGGACGGTCTGGTACGCCCTTCTTCTCCTACGAGCAGTACTTC. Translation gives CASWGRSGTPFFSYEQYF.

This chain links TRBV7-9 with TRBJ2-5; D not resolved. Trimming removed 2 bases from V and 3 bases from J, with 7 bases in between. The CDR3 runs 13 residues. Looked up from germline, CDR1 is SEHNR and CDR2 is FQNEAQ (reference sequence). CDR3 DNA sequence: TGTGCCAGCAGCTTATCCAGAAAAGAGACCCAGTACTTC. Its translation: CASSLSRKETQYF.